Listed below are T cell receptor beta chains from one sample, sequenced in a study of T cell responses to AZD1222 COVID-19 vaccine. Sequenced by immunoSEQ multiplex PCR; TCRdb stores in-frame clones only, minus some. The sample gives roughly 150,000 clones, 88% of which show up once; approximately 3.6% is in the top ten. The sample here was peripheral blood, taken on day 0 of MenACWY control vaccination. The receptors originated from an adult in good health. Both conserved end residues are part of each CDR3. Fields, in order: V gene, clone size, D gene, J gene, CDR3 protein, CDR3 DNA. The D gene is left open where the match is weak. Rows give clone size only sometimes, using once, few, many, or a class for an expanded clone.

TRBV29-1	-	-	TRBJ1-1	CSVDSGTNTEAFF	TGCAGCGTTGATTCAGGGACGAACACTGAAGCTTTCTTT
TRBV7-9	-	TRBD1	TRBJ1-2	CASSSGQGVLGYTF	TGTGCCAGCAGCTCCGGACAGGGGGTTTTGGGCTACACCTTC
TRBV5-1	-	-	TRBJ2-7	CASSLAGSHEQYF	TGCGCCAGCAGCTTGGCCGGCTCCCACGAGCAGTACTTC
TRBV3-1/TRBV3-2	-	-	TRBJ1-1	CASSQDGAANTEAFF	TGTGCCAGCAGCCAAGATGGAGCGGCGAACACTGAAGCTTTCTTT
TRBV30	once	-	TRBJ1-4	CAWGIREKLFF	TGTGCCTGGGGGATAAGGGAAAAACTGTTTTTT
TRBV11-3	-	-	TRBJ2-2	CASSLSRSYNRVTGELFF	TGTGCCAGCAGCTTATCTCGGTCCTATAACAGGGTCACCGGGGAGCTGTTTTTT
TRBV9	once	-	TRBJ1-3	CASSAVLGGSGNTIYF	TGTGCCAGCAGCGCCGTGCTCGGGGGATCTGGAAACACCATATATTTT
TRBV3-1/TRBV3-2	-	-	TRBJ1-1	CASSQSIEGYTEAFF	TGTGCCAGCAGCCAATCGATAGAAGGGTACACTGAAGCTTTCTTT
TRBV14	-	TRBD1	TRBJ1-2	CASSQGRGTGNYGYTF	TGTGCCAGCAGCCAAGGGAGGGGGACAGGCAACTATGGCTACACCTTC
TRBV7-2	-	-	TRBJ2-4	CASSSAFGAENIQYF	TGTGCCAGCAGCTCAGCGTTTGGAGCTGAAAACATTCAGTACTTC
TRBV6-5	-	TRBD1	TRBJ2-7	CASSLGTGGYYEQYF	TGTGCCAGCAGTCTAGGGACAGGGGGCTATTACGAGCAGTACTTC
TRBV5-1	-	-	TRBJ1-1	CASSLGPSPEAFF	TGCGCCAGCAGCTTGGGACCTTCCCCTGAAGCTTTCTTT
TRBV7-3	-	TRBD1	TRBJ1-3	CASSLWTGSGNTIYF	TGTGCCAGCAGCTTGTGGACAGGGTCTGGAAACACCATATATTTT
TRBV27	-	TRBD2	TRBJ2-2	CASSFLTSGGRRNTGELFF	TGTGCCAGCAGTTTCCTGACTAGCGGGGGCCGACGGAACACCGGGGAGCTGTTTTTT
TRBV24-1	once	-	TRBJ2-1	CATSGREGNNEQFF	TGTGCCACCTCTGGGCGGGAAGGGAACAATGAGCAGTTCTTC
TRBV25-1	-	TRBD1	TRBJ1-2	CASSDDRVDGYTF	TGTGCCAGCTCTGATGACAGGGTGGATGGCTACACCTTC
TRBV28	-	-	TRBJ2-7	CASNQGSSYEQYF	TGTGCCAGCAATCAAGGATCCTCCTACGAGCAGTACTTC
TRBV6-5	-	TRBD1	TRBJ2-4	CASSWTGTGVNIQYF	TGTGCCAGCAGCTGGACCGGGACAGGGGTTAACATTCAGTACTTC
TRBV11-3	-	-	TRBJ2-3	CATSWVGDTQYF	TGTGCCACTTCATGGGTTGGAGATACGCAGTATTTT
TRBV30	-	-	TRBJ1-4	CAWSVHGGAREKLFF	TGTGCCTGGAGTGTACATGGGGGGGCTAGGGAAAAACTGTTTTTT
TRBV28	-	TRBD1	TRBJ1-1	CASSPRYRGNTEAFF	TGTGCCAGCAGCCCAAGATACAGGGGGAACACTGAAGCTTTCTTT
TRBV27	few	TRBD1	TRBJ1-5	CASSPRDRGQPQHF	TGTGCCAGCAGCCCTCGAGACAGGGGCCAGCCCCAGCATTTT
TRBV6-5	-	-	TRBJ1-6	CASRGANSPLHF	TGTGCCAGCAGGGGGGCTAATTCACCCCTCCACTTT
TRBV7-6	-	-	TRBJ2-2	CASSWQGNTGELFF	TGTGCCAGCAGCTGGCAGGGGAACACCGGGGAGCTGTTTTTT